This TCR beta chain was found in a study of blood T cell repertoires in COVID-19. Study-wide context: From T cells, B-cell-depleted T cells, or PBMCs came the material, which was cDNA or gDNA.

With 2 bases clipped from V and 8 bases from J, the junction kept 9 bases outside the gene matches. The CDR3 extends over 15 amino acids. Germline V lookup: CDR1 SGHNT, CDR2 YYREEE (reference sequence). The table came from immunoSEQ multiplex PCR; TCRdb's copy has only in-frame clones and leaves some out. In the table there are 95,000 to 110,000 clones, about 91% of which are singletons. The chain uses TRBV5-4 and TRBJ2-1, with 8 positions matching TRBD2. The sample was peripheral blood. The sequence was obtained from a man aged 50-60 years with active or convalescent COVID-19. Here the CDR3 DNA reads TGTGCCAGCAGCTTTCTGGGCGGGAGGCGCGATGAGCAGTTCTTC. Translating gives CASSFLGGRRDEQFF.